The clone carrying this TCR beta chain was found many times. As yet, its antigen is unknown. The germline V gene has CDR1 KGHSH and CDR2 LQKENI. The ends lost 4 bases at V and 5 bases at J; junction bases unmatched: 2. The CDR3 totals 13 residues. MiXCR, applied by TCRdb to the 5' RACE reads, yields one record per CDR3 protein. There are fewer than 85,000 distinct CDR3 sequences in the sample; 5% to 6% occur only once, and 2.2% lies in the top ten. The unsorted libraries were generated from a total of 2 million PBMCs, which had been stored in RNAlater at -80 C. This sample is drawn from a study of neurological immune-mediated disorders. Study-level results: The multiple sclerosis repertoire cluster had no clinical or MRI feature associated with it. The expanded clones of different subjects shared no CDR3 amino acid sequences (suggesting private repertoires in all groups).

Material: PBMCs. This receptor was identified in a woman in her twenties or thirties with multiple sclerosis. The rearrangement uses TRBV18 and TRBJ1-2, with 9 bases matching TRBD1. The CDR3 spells CASSRDRAYGYTF. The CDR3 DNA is TGTGCCAGCTCACGGGACAGGGCGTATGGCTACACCTTC.